These 18 T cell receptor beta chains were sequenced from one sample in a study of cytomegalovirus exposure and HLA in healthy donors. Sequencing used immunoSEQ multiplex PCR; TCRdb keeps in-frame clones, though not all of them. In the table there are hundreds of thousands of clones, roughly 89% of which are singletons. Specimen: PBMCs. The receptors originated from a woman aged 18 to 35 in good health and CMV-seronegative.

This clone was seen more than once but under ten times. The gene calls are TRBV5-1 and TRBJ2-7, with D hard to call. Germline V gene data show CDR1 as SGHRS and CDR2 as YFSETQ. The CDR3 has 11 amino acids. Deletions cut 3 bases from V and 5 bases from J, with 6 bases between. CDR3 bases: TGCGCCAGCAGCTCGTCCCACGAGCAGTACTTC. Translated: CASSSSHEQYF.

V gene TRBV5-1 combines with J gene TRBJ2-3, with 9 bases aligning to TRBD2. This CDR3 is built from 16 residues. The germline CDR1 and CDR2 sequences are SGHRS and YFSETQ. V dropped 0 bases and J dropped 0; count of bases not matched to a gene: 2. The CDR3: CASSLGLAASTDTQYF. The CDR3 nucleotides read TGCGCCAGCAGCTTGGGACTAGCGGCTAGCACAGATACGCAGTATTTT.

The V gene is TRBV29-1, the J gene TRBJ2-3; D remains unclear. Trimming cost V 6 bases and J 1 base, with 14 bases left between them. The CDR3 sequence is 14 residues long. The germline CDR1 and CDR2 sequences are SQVTM and ANQGSEA. Written as DNA, the CDR3 is TGCAGCGTCAACTCAGGCATTGGCACAGATACGCAGTATTTT. Translation gives CSVNSGIGTDTQYF.

CDR3 loop: CASSPGQGPPEAFF. The DNA for the CDR3 is TGTGCCAGCAGTCCCGGACAGGGCCCCCCTGAAGCTTTCTTT. The chain links TRBV6-5 to TRBJ1-1; 8 nucleotides line up with TRBD1. The J segment lost 6 bases and the V segment lost 5 bases, leaving 8 bases of the junction unmatched. CDR3 length: 14 amino acids. Germline CDR1 reads MNHEY; CDR2 reads SVGAGI.

The chain employs TRBV6-5 and TRBJ2-2; 7 bases fit TRBD1. V was clipped by 5 bases and J by 12 bases; unmatched bases: 12. Per the germline V gene, CDR1 is MNHEY and CDR2 is SVGAGI. The CDR3 runs 14 residues. As DNA, the CDR3 is TGTGCCAGCAGTCCGGGACAGATAACATTCCAGCTGTTTTTT. Translation: CASSPGQITFQLFF.

The V and J genes are TRBV6-1 and TRBJ2-2; weak D call: TRBD2 (6 bases). The CDR3 sequence is 14 residues long. V lost 6 bases, J lost 3 bases, and 11 bases lay in between. Germline values: CDR1 MNHNS, CDR2 SASEGT. The CDR3 DNA sequence: TGTGCCAGCAGCATCGGGAGCGACACCGGGGAGCTGTTTTTT. Translating gives CASSIGSDTGELFF.

The CDR3 is CASSLGGAQYF. CDR3 bases: TGTGCCAGCAGCTTAGGGGGGGCCCAGTACTTC. The V gene is TRBV11-2, the J gene TRBJ2-5, with a possible D match to TRBD2 (6 bases). The CDR3 is 11 amino acids. CDR1 SGHAT and CDR2 FQNNGV come from the germline V gene. Trimming pared 1 base from V and 9 bases from J, leaving 6 bases between.

The chain recombines TRBV5-1 with TRBJ1-1; D is unresolved. V was shortened by 0 bases and J by 3 bases, with 9 bases between the two germline ends. The CDR3 is 14 residues long. Germline CDR1 is SGHRS and CDR2 is YFSETQ. The CDR3 DNA follows: TGCGCCAGCAGCTTGGCCTTCGGGGACACTGAAGCTTTCTTT. It translates to CASSLAFGDTEAFF.

In nucleotides, the CDR3 is TGTGCCAGCAGCTTAAGGCTAGCGGGAGGGCCGCGATTCTACAATGAGCAGTTCTTC. Translating it yields CASSLRLAGGPRFYNEQFF. The rearrangement joins TRBV7-8 to TRBJ2-1, with 12 bases lining up with TRBD2. V trimming: 2 bases; J trimming: 3 bases; junction bases outside the gene matches: 11. The germline V gene encodes CDR1 SGHVS and CDR2 FQNEAQ. This CDR3 comprises 19 residues.

The rearrangement uses TRBV5-1 and TRBJ2-1, with TRBD2 matching over 8 bases. Germline V lookup: CDR1 SGHRS, CDR2 YFSETQ. V was clipped by 4 bases and J by 4 bases; unmatched bases: 10. The CDR3 spans 16 residues. CDR3 DNA sequence: TGCGCCAGCAGCCCTTGGGGTAGCGGGACATACAATGAGCAGTTCTTC. It translates to CASSPWGSGTYNEQFF. The whole variable domain, remainder taken from reference TRBV5-1 and TRBJ2-1, is KAGVTQTPRYLIKTRGQQVTLSCSPISGHRSVSWYQQTPGQGLQFLFEYFSETQRNKGNFPGRFSGRQFSNSRSEMNVSTLELGDSALYLCASSPWGSGTYNEQFFGPGTRLTVL.

The chain carries TRBV7-9 and TRBJ2-2; no definite D call. The length of the CDR3 is 14 residues. CDR1 SEHNR and CDR2 FQNEAQ come from the germline V gene (reference sequence). The V end lost 8 bases, the J end lost 0 bases, and 10 bases lay between the germline ends. DNA of the CDR3: TGTGCCAGCGCTTCCCCAGCGAACACCGGGGAGCTGTTTTTT. Protein sequence: CASASPANTGELFF. Full variable domain (remainder filled in from reference TRBV7-9 and TRBJ2-2): DTGVSQNPRHKITKRGQNVTFRCDPISEHNRLYWYRQTLGQGPEFLTYFQNEAQLEKSRLLSDRFSAERPKGSFSTLEIQRTEQGDSAMYLCASASPANTGELFFGEGSRLTVL.

V and J are TRBV5-6 and TRBJ2-3; tentative D call: TRBD2 (5 bases). Trimming left V 4 bases short and J 8 bases short, with 17 bases between. Germline V gene sequence: CDR1 SGHDT, CDR2 YYEEEE. The CDR3 totals 14 residues. CDR3 loop: CASSPRGRGGTQYF. The CDR3 DNA is TGTGCCAGCAGCCCACGAGGGAGAGGCGGTACGCAGTATTTT.

To note about this clone: The sample contains more than one DNA sequence encoding this CDR3. The V call is TRBV11-2, the J call TRBJ2-3; 7 positions agree with TRBD2. The CDR3 loop spans 14 amino acids. Trimming at V came to 3 bases and at J to 1 base, leaving 1 base not matched to a gene. Germline CDR1 and CDR2: SGHAT and FQNNGV. CDR3 DNA: TGTGCCAGCAGCTTCGCGGGGGGCACAGATACGCAGTATTTT. This codes for CASSFAGGTDTQYF.

The chain combines TRBV5-4 with TRBJ2-1; possible D gene TRBD2, 5 bases. V shed 3 bases and J shed 10 bases, with 17 bases lying between them. The CDR3 sequence is 14 residues long. The germline V gene encodes CDR1 SGHNT and CDR2 YYREEE (reference sequence). Here the CDR3 reads CASSSRGGSDEQFF. The CDR3 DNA follows: TGTGCCAGCAGCTCCCGGGGTGGATCCGACGAGCAGTTCTTC.

The chain combines TRBV6-6 with TRBJ2-1; 7 positions match TRBD1. Per germline, CDR1 MNHNY and CDR2 SVGAGI (reference sequence). V was pared by 6 bases and J by 8 bases, with 13 bases of the junction left unmatched. The CDR3 contains 15 residues. As DNA, the CDR3 is TGTGCCAGCAGCACGCACAGGGGTAGCAACGATGAGCAGTTCTTC. It translates to CASSTHRGSNDEQFF.

This chain links TRBV4-1 with TRBJ2-7; a possible D gene is TRBD2 (5 bases). From germline, CDR1 is MGHRA and CDR2 YSYEKL. The CDR3 extends over 15 amino acids. Trimming took off 7 bases at V and 3 bases at J, with 19 bases between the two ends. The chain's CDR3 is CASTEYAGLNYEQYF. In DNA, the CDR3 is TGCGCCAGCACCGAGTATGCGGGCCTGAACTACGAGCAGTACTTC.

The rearrangement uses TRBV11-2 and TRBJ2-7; D gene ambiguous. This CDR3 region has 13 residues. CDR1 SGHAT and CDR2 FQNNGV come from the germline V gene. Trimming cost V 6 bases and J 3 bases, with 12 bases left between them. This chain's CDR3 is CASRAPPVYEQYF. CDR3 DNA: TGTGCCAGCAGGGCTCCCCCTGTCTACGAGCAGTACTTC.

J is TRBJ2-3 and V is TRBV7-6; no reliable D call. Between the trimmed V and J ends, which lost 7 bases and 2 bases, there was a span of 16 bases. Germline CDR1 SGHVS, CDR2 FNYEAQ. CDR3 length equals 15 residues. For the CDR3, the DNA is TGTGCCAGCAAGAAGATCGACTCGATCACAGATACGCAGTATTTT. Encoded protein: CASKKIDSITDTQYF. The full variable domain, in which reference TRBV7-6 and TRBJ2-3 provide the parts outside the CDR3, is GAGVSQSPRYKVTKRGQDVALRCDPISGHVSLYWYRQALGQGPEFLTYFNYEAQQDKSGLPNDRFSAERPEGSISTLTIQRTEQRDSAMYRCASKKIDSITDTQYFGPGTRLTVL.